The next 12 T cell receptor beta chains were all read from a single sample in a study of blood T cell repertoires in COVID-19. Clones were sequenced by immunoSEQ multiplex PCR, and TCRdb holds only the in-frame ones, with some missing. Of roughly 200,000 clones listed, 86% are singletons. What was sequenced was PBMCs or T cells enriched from blood (not recorded which). These receptors were obtained from a woman aged 40 to 55 with acute COVID-19.

This clone appeared a few times. The rearrangement joins TRBV9 to TRBJ2-3; possibly TRBD1 for D (5 bases). Germline CDR1 reads SGDLS; CDR2 reads YYNGEE. This CDR3 is 15 amino acids long. V was trimmed by 0 bases and J by 4 bases, leaving 12 bases between them. The CDR3 nucleotides read TGTGCCAGCAGCGTAGGGTCTAGGGGTTCAGATACGCAGTATTTT. Translating gives CASSVGSRGSDTQYF. Looking up the rest from reference TRBV9 and TRBJ2-3 gives the full variable domain: DSGVTQTPKHLITATGQRVTLRCSPRSGDLSVYWYQQSLDQGLQFLIQYYNGEERAKGNILERFSAQQFPDLHSELNLSSLELGDSALYFCASSVGSRGSDTQYFGPGTRLTVL.

This clone was counted between two and nine times. This CDR3 reads CASSESTLLGNTIYF. The DNA for the CDR3 is TGTGCCAGCAGTGAAAGTACTCTACTAGGAAACACCATATATTTT. This chain uses TRBV2 with TRBJ1-3, with D uncertain. The germline V gene has CDR1 SNHLY and CDR2 FYNNEI. V lost 2 bases and J lost 4, with 12 bases in between. The CDR3 is made up of 15 amino acids.

There are a few counts of this clone. V and J are TRBV14 and TRBJ2-7; D unresolved. This CDR3 contains 11 residues. With 1 base removed from V and 7 bases from J, the gap between germline ends came to 5 bases. CDR1 is SGHDN, CDR2 FVKESK, per germline. The CDR3 region has the DNA TGTGCCAGCAGCCAAGCGAGGGAGCAGTACTTC. This encodes CASSQAREQYF.

The chain joins TRBV2 to TRBJ1-6, with TRBD1 identical over 8 bases. Trimming took 6 bases from V and 5 from J; bases not matched to a gene: 9. In germline, CDR1 is SNHLY, CDR2 FYNNEI. The CDR3 is 16 amino acids. The CDR3 spells CASRDDGTGDNSPLHF. The CDR3 DNA is TGTGCCAGCAGGGACGACGGGACAGGAGATAATTCACCCCTCCACTTT.

This sequence joins TRBV6-5 and TRBJ1-5; possible D gene TRBD1, 6 bases. Germline assignment: CDR1 MNHEY and CDR2 SVGAGI. Between the trimmed V and J ends, which lost 5 bases and 3 bases, there was a span of 14 bases. The CDR3 has 15 residues. CDR3 in DNA: TGTGCCAGCAGTACTTATCAGGGGCCCAATCAGCCCCAGCATTTT. It translates to CASSTYQGPNQPQHF.

The chain has TRBV9 and TRBJ2-1; 8 positions match TRBD2. Germline CDR1 is SGDLS and CDR2 is YYNGEE. There are 15 residues in the CDR3. Unmatched junction bases numbered 10, after V lost 5 bases and J lost 6 bases. Written as DNA, the CDR3 is TGTGCCAGCAGTCGGGGACTAGGGGCCTCCAATGAGCAGTTCTTC. Translating gives CASSRGLGASNEQFF.

The CDR3 region has the DNA TGTGCTTCCGGGGATGGGGCCAACGTCCTGACTTTC. Translation gives CASGDGANVLTF. This rearrangement joins TRBV27 to TRBJ2-6; D is perhaps TRBD2 (5 bases). CDR1 and CDR2 (germline): MNHEY, SMNVEV (reference sequence). CDR3 length: 12 residues.

This rearrangement joins TRBV3-1 (or the pseudogene TRBV3-2) to TRBJ2-5, with 8 positions matching TRBD1. Unmatched junction bases numbered 11, after V lost 7 bases and J lost 1 base. The CDR3 runs 16 residues. In germline, CDR1 is LGHDT, CDR2 YNNKEL (reference sequence). The CDR3 DNA is TGTGCCAGCACTTCGAGACCGACAGGGGTCCAAGAGACCCAGTACTTC. Protein sequence: CASTSRPTGVQETQYF.

The chain recombines TRBV9 with TRBJ1-2; 8 positions match TRBD1. V gave up 6 bases and J gave up 7 bases; unmatched junction bases: 8. Germline CDR1 and CDR2: SGDLS and YYNGEE. The CDR3 consists of 13 residues. For the CDR3, the DNA is TGTGCCAGCACGACAGGGGATCTTGGTGGCTACACCTTC. This translates into CASTTGDLGGYTF.

This clone was seen only a few times. The rearrangement links TRBV5-1 to TRBJ1-4; no reliable D call. Trimming left V 0 bases short and J 3 bases short, with 12 bases between. CDR3 length: 16 amino acids. Germline V CDR1 and CDR2: SGHRS, YFSETQ. This chain's CDR3 is CASSLEPVRANEKLFF. CDR3 nucleotides: TGCGCCAGCAGCTTGGAACCGGTGAGGGCTAATGAAAAACTGTTTTTT. The variable domain in full, completed from reference TRBV5-1 and TRBJ1-4, reads KAGVTQTPRYLIKTRGQQVTLSCSPISGHRSVSWYQQTPGQGLQFLFEYFSETQRNKGNFPGRFSGRQFSNSRSEMNVSTLELGDSALYLCASSLEPVRANEKLFFGSGTQLSVL.

This chain uses TRBV7-2 with TRBJ1-4; 9 bases agree with TRBD1. The CDR3 has 15 amino acids. CDR1 SGHTA and CDR2 FQGNSA come from the germline V gene. V trimming: 2 bases; J trimming: 7 bases; junction bases outside the gene matches: 5. CDR3 in DNA: TGTGCCAGCAGCTTATATGGGACAGGGAGTGAAAAACTGTTTTTT. This gives the protein CASSLYGTGSEKLFF. Variable domain in full (rest from reference TRBV7-2 and TRBJ1-4): GAGVSQSPSNKVTEKGKDVELRCDPISGHTALYWYRQSLGQGLEFLIYFQGNSAPDKSGLPSDRFSAERTGGSVSTLTIQRTQQEDSAVYLCASSLYGTGSEKLFFGSGTQLSVL.

The chain combines TRBV2 with TRBJ2-1; D might be TRBD2 (6 bases). The CDR3 is 14 residues long. Per the germline V gene, CDR1 is SNHLY and CDR2 is FYNNEI. The V end lost 4 bases, the J end lost 10 bases, and 17 bases lay between the germline ends. The CDR3 DNA follows: TGTGCCAGCAGTGCCGGGACTCCAAGGACGGAGCAGTTCTTC. Its protein is CASSAGTPRTEQFF.